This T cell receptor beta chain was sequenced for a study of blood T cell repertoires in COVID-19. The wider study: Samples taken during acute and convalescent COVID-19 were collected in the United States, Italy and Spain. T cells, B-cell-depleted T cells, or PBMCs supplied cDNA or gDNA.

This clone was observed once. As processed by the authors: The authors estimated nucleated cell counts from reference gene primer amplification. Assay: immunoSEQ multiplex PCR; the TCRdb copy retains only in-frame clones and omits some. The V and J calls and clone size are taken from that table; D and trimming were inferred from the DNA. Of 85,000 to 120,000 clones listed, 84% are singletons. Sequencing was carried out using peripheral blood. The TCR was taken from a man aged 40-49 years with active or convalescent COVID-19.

CDR3: CASRPQGSNQPQHF. DNA for the CDR3: TGTGCCAGCAGACCACAGGGGAGCAATCAGCCCCAGCATTTT. The V call is TRBV6-6, the J call TRBJ1-5; 7 bases are a match to TRBD1. J lost 1 base, V lost 6 bases, and 3 bases had no gene match. CDR1 is MNHNY and CDR2 is SVGAGI in the germline V gene (reference sequence). There are 14 residues in the CDR3.